This T cell receptor (beta chain) appears in the sequencing data of a study of lymphopenia after photon versus proton radiotherapy. The protocol was immunoSEQ multiplex PCR, while the TCRdb copy is restricted to in-frame clones and leaves out a portion. The table includes 42,000 or so clones, about 83% detected once. Trimming took off 6 bases at V and 11 bases at J, with 19 bases between the two ends. Germline CDR1 is ENHRY and CDR2 is SYGVKD. The CDR3 runs to 13 residues. The receptor was derived from a woman between 65 and 79 years old with pancreatic cancer. The source material was peripheral blood, sampled from a patient treated with proton-based radiotherapy. This chain links TRBV10-3 with TRBJ1-1, with D possibly matching TRBD1 (6 bases). In nucleotides, the CDR3 is TGTGCCATCAGCCGGGACATAAGTAACGGGGCTTTCTTT. This gives the protein CAISRDISNGAFF.